The T cell receptor beta chain described here comes from a study of blood T cell repertoires in COVID-19. Study background: COVID-19 samples collected from the United States, Italy and Spain covered acute and convalescent phases. Sample material is recorded as cDNA or gDNA derived from T cells, B-cell-depleted T cells, or PBMCs.

Germline CDR1 is SGHTS and CDR2 is YDEGEE. The CDR3 runs 16 residues. The trim removed 4 bases at V and 5 bases at J, leaving 12 bases unmatched. This clone turned up a few times. In the original workflow: Scientists estimated how many nucleated cells there were by amplifying reference gene primers. Generated by immunoSEQ multiplex PCR, the TCRdb table keeps only in-frame clones and is missing some. V, J and clone size were drawn from that table, and D and trimming were deduced from the DNA. Of around 250,000 clones detected, about 86% appear once; the ten largest clones hold around 6.5%. The sample taken for sequencing was peripheral blood. The chain is built from TRBV5-8 and TRBJ1-1, with 9 bases identical to TRBD1. The receptor was derived from a man between 60 and 70 years old with acute or convalescent COVID-19. CDR3 loop: CASSLPNRGLLTEAFF. DNA for the CDR3: TGTGCCAGCAGCCTACCGAACAGGGGGCTGCTGACTGAAGCTTTCTTT.